This record looks at one T cell receptor beta chain sequence and its context. Read coverage stops 3 residues before the CDR3 terminus; the germline J gene supplies the remainder. This sample was taken from a study of T cells in women clearing cervical HPV infection. CDR1 is KGHSH, CDR2 LQKENI, per germline. J was trimmed by 3 bases and V by 2 bases; bases with no gene match: 1. This CDR3 has 14 amino acids. Produced via immunoSEQ multiplex PCR; TCRdb's table is partial and in-frame only. The sample table sets out some 31,000 clones. Specimen: blood buffy coat. The chain links TRBV18 to TRBJ2-7, with 10 bases fitting TRBD2. The sequence derives from a woman aged 18 to 75 with a cervical HPV16 infection that either progressed to CIN3+ or cleared (not recorded which). The CDR3 protein is CASSPGTSDYEQYF. The part of the CDR3 DNA that was read is TGTGCCAGCTCACCAGGGACTAGCGACTACGAG.